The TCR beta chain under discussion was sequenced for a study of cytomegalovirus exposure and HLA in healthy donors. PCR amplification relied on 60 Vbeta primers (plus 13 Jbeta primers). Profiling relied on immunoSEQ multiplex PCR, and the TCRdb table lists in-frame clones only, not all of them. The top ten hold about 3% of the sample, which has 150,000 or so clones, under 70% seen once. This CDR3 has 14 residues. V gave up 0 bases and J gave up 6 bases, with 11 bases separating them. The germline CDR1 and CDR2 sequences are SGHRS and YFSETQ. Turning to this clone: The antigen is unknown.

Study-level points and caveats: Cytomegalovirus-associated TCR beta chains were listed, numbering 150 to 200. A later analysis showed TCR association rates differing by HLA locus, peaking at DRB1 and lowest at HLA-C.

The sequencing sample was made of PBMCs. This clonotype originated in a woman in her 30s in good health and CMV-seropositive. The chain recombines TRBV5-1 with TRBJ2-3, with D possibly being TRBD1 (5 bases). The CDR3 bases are TGCGCCAGCAGCTTGGTCCCCAGGGCGGATACGCAGTATTTT. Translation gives CASSLVPRADTQYF.